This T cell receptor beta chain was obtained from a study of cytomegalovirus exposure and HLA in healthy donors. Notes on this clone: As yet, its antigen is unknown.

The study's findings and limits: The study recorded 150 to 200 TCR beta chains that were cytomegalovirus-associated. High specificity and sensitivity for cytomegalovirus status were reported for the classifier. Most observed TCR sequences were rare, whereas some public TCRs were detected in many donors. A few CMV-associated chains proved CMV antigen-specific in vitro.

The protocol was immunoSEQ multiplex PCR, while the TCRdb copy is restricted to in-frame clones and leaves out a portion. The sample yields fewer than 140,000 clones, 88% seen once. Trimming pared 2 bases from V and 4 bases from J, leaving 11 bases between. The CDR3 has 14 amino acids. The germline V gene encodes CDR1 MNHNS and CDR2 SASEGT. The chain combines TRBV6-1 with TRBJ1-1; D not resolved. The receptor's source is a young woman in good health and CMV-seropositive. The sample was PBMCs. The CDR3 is CASSEMEGSTEAFF. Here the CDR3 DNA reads TGTGCCAGCAGTGAAATGGAGGGAAGCACTGAAGCTTTCTTT.